The rows below give T cell receptor beta chains drawn from one sample of a study of CD8 T cells in Susac syndrome. TCRdb analysed the immunoSEQ multiplex PCR reads with MiXCR anew, one entry per CDR3 protein. This table has about 140,000 distinct CDR3 sequences, approximately 95% appearing once. The sample comprised CD4+ T cells from PBMCs. The receptors were sampled from a human donor with Susac syndrome. CDR3s include the opening cysteine and the closing phenylalanine or tryptophan. D genes are given only for firm matches. Only part of the rows carry a size: once, few, many, or a class if the clone is expanded.

v_call	clone_size	d_call	j_call	cdr3_nt	cdr3_aa
TRBV4-1	NA	TRBD1	TRBJ2-7	TGCGCCAGCAGCCAAGCGGTCGGACAGGGGGTCTACGAGCAGTACTTC	CASSQAVGQGVYEQYF
TRBV19	NA	TRBD1	TRBJ1-6	TGTGCCAGTTCCAGACAGGGAAATTCACCCCTCCACTTT	CASSRQGNSPLHF
TRBV30	NA	NA	TRBJ1-5	TGTGCCTGGAGTGTTTTAGGGGCTTGGCAGCCCCAGCATTTT	CAWSVLGAWQPQHF
TRBV24-1	NA	TRBD1	TRBJ2-7	TGTGCCACCAGTGATAGTGGACAGGGGGGATACGAGCAGTACTTC	CATSDSGQGGYEQYF
TRBV14	NA	NA	TRBJ2-1	TGTGCCAGCAGCTCGAGAGGGTACAATGAGCAGTTCTTC	CASSSRGYNEQFF
TRBV12-3/TRBV12-4	NA	NA	TRBJ1-2	TGTGCCAGCAGCCACCTGCGAGGGGCTGATGGCTACACCTTC	CASSHLRGADGYTF
TRBV10-3	few	TRBD2	TRBJ2-1	TGTGCCATCAGTGAGTCTAGCGGGAGAGATGAGCAGTTCTTC	CAISESSGRDEQFF
TRBV12-3/TRBV12-4	NA	NA	TRBJ2-1	TGTGCCAGCAGGGACGGACAGAGCTCCTACAATGAGCAGTTCTTC	CASRDGQSSYNEQFF
TRBV30	NA	NA	TRBJ2-6	TGTGCCTGGAGTGTTGACAGGTTTGTCTCTGGGGCCAACGTCCTGACTTTC	CAWSVDRFVSGANVLTF
TRBV20-1	NA	NA	TRBJ2-3	TGCAGTGCCGAGGCCTCACGGGCTAAACTTAGCACAGATACGCAGTATTTT	CSAEASRAKLSTDTQYF
TRBV7-2	NA	NA	TRBJ2-1	TGTGCCAGCAGCTTCTATGACCCCTCCTACAATGAGCAGTTCTTC	CASSFYDPSYNEQFF
TRBV20-1	once	TRBD1	TRBJ2-3	TGCAGTGCTAGCATGACCGGGACAGGGACAGATACGCAGTATTTT	CSASMTGTGTDTQYF
TRBV3-1	NA	NA	TRBJ2-5	TGTGCCAGCAGCCCTAGTTGGGGGGATGAGCGGCAAGAGACCCAGTACTTC	CASSPSWGDERQETQYF
TRBV29-1	NA	NA	TRBJ2-7	TGCAGCGTCCATATCCGGTGGGGGGATGAGCAGTACTTC	CSVHIRWGDEQYF
TRBV3-1	NA	NA	TRBJ2-7	TGTGCCAGCAGCCGACAGCCCGGGCCCTACGAGCAGTACTTC	CASSRQPGPYEQYF
TRBV27	NA	TRBD1	TRBJ2-1	TGTGCCAGCAGTCGCCGGGACAGGAACTTCAATGAGCAGTTCTTC	CASSRRDRNFNEQFF
TRBV3-1	NA	NA	TRBJ1-2	TGTGCCAGCAGCCAAGACGCGAGGGAACGCACCTTC	CASSQDARERTF
TRBV6-5	NA	TRBD2	TRBJ2-7	TGTGCCAGCAGCCGTAGCGGGAGCAGGGACGAGCAGTACTTC	CASSRSGSRDEQYF
TRBV6-1	NA	NA	TRBJ2-4	TGTGCCAGCAGTGAAAGTAGACCGCTAGCCAAAAACATTCAGTACTTC	CASSESRPLAKNIQYF
TRBV20-1	NA	NA	TRBJ2-7	TGCAGTGCTCCCCGGCCGTCAGGAGAGCAGTACTTC	CSAPRPSGEQYF
TRBV29-1	NA	NA	TRBJ2-7	TGCAGCGTTGCGGTTGGTCTTCCCTACGAGCAGTACTTC	CSVAVGLPYEQYF
TRBV9	once	NA	TRBJ2-1	TGTGCCAGCAGCGCGAGCCACAGGATTGGGGAGCAGTTCTTC	CASSASHRIGEQFF
TRBV9	NA	TRBD2	TRBJ2-1	TGTGCCAGCACAGCCGCGGGGGGCTCCTACAATGAGCAGTTCTTC	CASTAAGGSYNEQFF
TRBV30	NA	NA	TRBJ2-1	TGTGCCTGGAGAGAAGGACACCAGGGCTACTACAATGAGCAGTTCTTC	CAWREGHQGYYNEQFF
TRBV5-1	NA	TRBD1	TRBJ2-1	TGCGCCAGCAGCAGGGGGGGACAGGGCTACAATGAGCAGTTCTTC	CASSRGGQGYNEQFF
TRBV7-2	NA	TRBD1	TRBJ2-3	TGTGCCAGCAGCTTAGGACAGGGGAGTCGCACAGATACGCAGTATTTT	CASSLGQGSRTDTQYF
TRBV7-9	once	NA	TRBJ1-1	TGTGCCAGCAGGATGAACCGCAACCTGGGAGGAGCTTTCTTT	CASRMNRNLGGAFF
TRBV20-1	NA	TRBD2	TRBJ2-5	TGCAGTGCTAGGCCTAGCGGACAAGAGACCCAGTACTTC	CSARPSGQETQYF
TRBV10-3	NA	NA	TRBJ1-2	TGTGCCATCACCGGGACGGGAAGCTATGGCTACACCTTC	CAITGTGSYGYTF
TRBV3-1	NA	NA	TRBJ1-1	TGTGCCAGCAGCCAAGACCTCGGTAGTGGAGCTTTCTTT	CASSQDLGSGAFF
TRBV29-1	NA	NA	TRBJ1-1	TGCAGCGTTGACGGGGGCCCGAACACTGAAGCTTTCTTT	CSVDGGPNTEAFF
TRBV28	NA	NA	TRBJ2-3	TGTGCCAGCAGCGTCCCGGGACTTACAGATACGCAGTATTTT	CASSVPGLTDTQYF
TRBV18	NA	NA	TRBJ1-2	TGTGCCAGCGCGGCAGGGGACTATGGCTACACCTTC	CASAAGDYGYTF
TRBV9	NA	NA	TRBJ2-7	TGTGCCAGCAGCGTAGGGGTTCAGACCTCCTACGAGCAGTACTTC	CASSVGVQTSYEQYF
TRBV7-9	once	TRBD1	TRBJ2-1	TGTGCCAGCAGCTCGACAGGGACTGAGCAGTTCTTC	CASSSTGTEQFF
TRBV12-3/TRBV12-4	NA	NA	TRBJ2-1	TGTGCCAGCAGTTTAGCCATACAGTACAATGAGCAGTTCTTC	CASSLAIQYNEQFF
TRBV9	once	TRBD2	TRBJ2-7	TGTGCCAGCAGCTGGGGGGGGAATGCCTACGAGCAGTACTTC	CASSWGGNAYEQYF
TRBV4-2	NA	TRBD1	TRBJ1-2	TGTGCCAGCAGCACGTTAACCGGGACAGGGAGACGCTACACCTTC	CASSTLTGTGRRYTF
TRBV20-1	NA	NA	TRBJ2-6	TGCAGTTCCTTTGAGTTTGGTGGGGCCAACGTCCTGACTTTC	CSSFEFGGANVLTF
TRBV29-1	once	TRBD1	TRBJ1-1	TGCAGCGTAAAAGCGGACAGGGTACAAGCTTTCTTT	CSVKADRVQAFF
TRBV5-1	NA	NA	TRBJ1-2	TGCGCCAGCAGCTTGGAGGGGCCTGGCTATGGCTACACCTTC	CASSLEGPGYGYTF
TRBV29-1	NA	NA	TRBJ1-1	TGCAGCGTTGAAGGGGGCAACACTGAAGCTTTCTTT	CSVEGGNTEAFF
TRBV5-1	once	NA	TRBJ2-7	TGCGCCAGCAGCTTGGTCGGCTCCGAAGGCGAGCAGTACTTC	CASSLVGSEGEQYF
TRBV15	NA	TRBD2	TRBJ2-3	TGTGCCACCAGCAGGGGGACTAGCGGGGGCACAGATACGCAGTATTTT	CATSRGTSGGTDTQYF
TRBV4-1	few	TRBD1	TRBJ2-5	TGCGCCAGCAGCCAGGGGACAGCCCAAGAGACCCAGTACTTC	CASSQGTAQETQYF
TRBV12-3/TRBV12-4	few	NA	TRBJ2-5	TGTGCCAGCAGTGCGGGCCTACCCTCGGAGACCCAGTACTTC	CASSAGLPSETQYF
TRBV2	once	NA	TRBJ1-5	TGTGCCAGCAGTGAAGGTGGGGGGGCTAATCAGCCCCAGCATTTT	CASSEGGGANQPQHF
TRBV5-1	once	TRBD2	TRBJ2-1	TGCGCCAGCAGGCCCCTAGCGGGGGGGTACAATGAGCAGTTCTTC	CASRPLAGGYNEQFF
TRBV12-3/TRBV12-4	NA	TRBD1	TRBJ1-2	TGTGCCAGCAGCCCAAATCGGCAGGGGGCAAGACGGGGCTACACCTTC	CASSPNRQGARRGYTF
TRBV5-1	NA	TRBD2	TRBJ2-5	TGCGCCAGCAGACGGCGCGGGGGACAAGAGACCCAGTACTTC	CASRRRGGQETQYF
TRBV29-1	NA	NA	TRBJ2-4	TGCAGCGTCTCGGGGGGCCCCAAAAACATTCAGTACTTC	CSVSGGPKNIQYF
TRBV29-1	NA	NA	TRBJ1-1	TGCAGCGTTGAGGGACACCAGAACACTGAAGCTTTCTTT	CSVEGHQNTEAFF
TRBV20-1	NA	NA	TRBJ2-3	TGCAGTGCTAGAGGCCCAGGTCGGAGCACAGATACGCAGTATTTT	CSARGPGRSTDTQYF
TRBV28	NA	NA	TRBJ2-7	TGTGCCAGCAGTTTGTTAGGGAACTACGAGCAGTACTTC	CASSLLGNYEQYF
TRBV29-1	NA	NA	TRBJ2-2	TGCAGCGTCCGAGAGGGCCCCCGGCCCGGGGAGCTGTTTTTT	CSVREGPRPGELFF